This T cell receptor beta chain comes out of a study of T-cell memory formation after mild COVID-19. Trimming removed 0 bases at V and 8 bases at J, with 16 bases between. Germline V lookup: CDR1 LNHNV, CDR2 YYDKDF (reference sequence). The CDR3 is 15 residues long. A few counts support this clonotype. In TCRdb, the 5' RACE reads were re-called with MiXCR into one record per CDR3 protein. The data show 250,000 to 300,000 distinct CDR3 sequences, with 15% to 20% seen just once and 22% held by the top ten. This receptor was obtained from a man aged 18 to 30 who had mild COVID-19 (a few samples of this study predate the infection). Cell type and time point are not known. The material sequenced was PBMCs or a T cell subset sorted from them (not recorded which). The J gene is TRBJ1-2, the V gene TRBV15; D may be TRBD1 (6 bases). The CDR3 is CATSRDYFPGEGYTF. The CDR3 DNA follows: TGTGCCACCAGCAGAGATTATTTTCCAGGGGAGGGCTACACCTTC.